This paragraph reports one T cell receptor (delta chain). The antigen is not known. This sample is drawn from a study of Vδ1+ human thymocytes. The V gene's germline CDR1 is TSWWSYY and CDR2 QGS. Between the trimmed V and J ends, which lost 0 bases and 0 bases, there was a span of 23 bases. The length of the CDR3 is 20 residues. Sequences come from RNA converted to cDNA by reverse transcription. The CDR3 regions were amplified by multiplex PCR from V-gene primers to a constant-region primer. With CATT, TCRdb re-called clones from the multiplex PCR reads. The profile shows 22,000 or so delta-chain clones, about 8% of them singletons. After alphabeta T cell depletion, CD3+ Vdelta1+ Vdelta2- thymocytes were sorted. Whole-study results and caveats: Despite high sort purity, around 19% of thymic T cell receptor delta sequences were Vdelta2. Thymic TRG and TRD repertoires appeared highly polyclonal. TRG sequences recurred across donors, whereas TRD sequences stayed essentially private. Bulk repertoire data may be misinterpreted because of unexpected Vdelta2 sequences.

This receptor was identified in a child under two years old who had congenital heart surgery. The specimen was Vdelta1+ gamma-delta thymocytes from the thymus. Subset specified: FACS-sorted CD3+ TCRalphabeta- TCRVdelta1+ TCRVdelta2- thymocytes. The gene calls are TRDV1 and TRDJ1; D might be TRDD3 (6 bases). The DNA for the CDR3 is TGTGCTCTTGGGGAACTCGGGAGACGGTCCGGGGGACCCTACACCGATAAACTCATCTTT. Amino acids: CALGELGRRSGGPYTDKLIF.